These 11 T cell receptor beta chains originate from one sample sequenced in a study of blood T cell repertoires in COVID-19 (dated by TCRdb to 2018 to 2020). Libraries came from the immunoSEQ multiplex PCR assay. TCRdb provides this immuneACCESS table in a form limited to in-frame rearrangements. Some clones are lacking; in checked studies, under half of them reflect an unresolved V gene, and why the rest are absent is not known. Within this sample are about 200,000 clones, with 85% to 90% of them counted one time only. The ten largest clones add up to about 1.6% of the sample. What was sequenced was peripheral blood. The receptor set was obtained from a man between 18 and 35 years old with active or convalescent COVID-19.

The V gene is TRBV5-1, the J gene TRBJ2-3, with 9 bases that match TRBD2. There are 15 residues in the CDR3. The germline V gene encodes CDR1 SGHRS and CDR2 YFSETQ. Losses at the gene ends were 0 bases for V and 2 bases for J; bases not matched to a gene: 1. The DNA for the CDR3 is TGCGCCAGCAGCTTGGCTAGCGGGAACACAGATACGCAGTATTTT. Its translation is CASSLASGNTDTQYF.

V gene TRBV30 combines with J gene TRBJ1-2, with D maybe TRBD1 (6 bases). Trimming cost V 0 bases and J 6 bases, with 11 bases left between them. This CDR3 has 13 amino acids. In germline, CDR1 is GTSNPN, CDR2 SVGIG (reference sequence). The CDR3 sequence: CAWSVNRDHGYTF. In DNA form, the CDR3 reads TGTGCCTGGAGTGTTAACAGGGATCATGGCTACACCTTC.

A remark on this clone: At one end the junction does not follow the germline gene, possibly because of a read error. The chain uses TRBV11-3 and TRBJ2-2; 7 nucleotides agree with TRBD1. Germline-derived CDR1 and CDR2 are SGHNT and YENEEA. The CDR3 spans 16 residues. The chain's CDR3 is CASSLETGSVTGELFF. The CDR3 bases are TGTGCCAGCAGCCTAGAGACAGGGTCGGTCACCGGGGAGCTGTTTTTT.

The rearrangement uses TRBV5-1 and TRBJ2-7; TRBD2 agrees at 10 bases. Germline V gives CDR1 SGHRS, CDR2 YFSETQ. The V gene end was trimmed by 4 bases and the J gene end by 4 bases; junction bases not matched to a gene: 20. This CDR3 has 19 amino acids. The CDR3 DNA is TGCGCCAGCAGCGCAACCGGGACAGCAACTAGCGGGACGACGTACGAGCAGTACTTC. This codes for CASSATGTATSGTTYEQYF.

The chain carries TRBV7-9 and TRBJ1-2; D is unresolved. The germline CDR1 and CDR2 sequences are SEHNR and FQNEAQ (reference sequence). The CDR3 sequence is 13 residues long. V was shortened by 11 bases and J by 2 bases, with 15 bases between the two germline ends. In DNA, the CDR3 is TGTGCCTGCCGGCAGGCCGCCAACTATGGCTACACCTTC. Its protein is CACRQAANYGYTF.

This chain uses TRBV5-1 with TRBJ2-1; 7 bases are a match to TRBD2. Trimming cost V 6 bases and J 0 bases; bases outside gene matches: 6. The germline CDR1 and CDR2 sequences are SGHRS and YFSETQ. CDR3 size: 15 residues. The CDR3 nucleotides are TGCGCCAGCAAAGAAGCGGGATACTCCTACAATGAGCAGTTCTTC. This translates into CASKEAGYSYNEQFF.

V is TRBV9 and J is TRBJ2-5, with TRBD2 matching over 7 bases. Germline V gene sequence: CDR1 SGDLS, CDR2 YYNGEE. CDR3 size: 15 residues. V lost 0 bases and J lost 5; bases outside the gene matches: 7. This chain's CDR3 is CASSVGIGGSETQYF. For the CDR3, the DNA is TGTGCCAGCAGCGTAGGCATCGGGGGGTCGGAGACCCAGTACTTC.

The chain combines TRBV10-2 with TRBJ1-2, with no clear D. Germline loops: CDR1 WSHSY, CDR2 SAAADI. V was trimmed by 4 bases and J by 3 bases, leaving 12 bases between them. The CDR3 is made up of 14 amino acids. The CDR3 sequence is CASSVGLADYGYTF. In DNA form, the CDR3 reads TGCGCCAGCAGTGTGGGGTTAGCGGACTATGGCTACACCTTC.

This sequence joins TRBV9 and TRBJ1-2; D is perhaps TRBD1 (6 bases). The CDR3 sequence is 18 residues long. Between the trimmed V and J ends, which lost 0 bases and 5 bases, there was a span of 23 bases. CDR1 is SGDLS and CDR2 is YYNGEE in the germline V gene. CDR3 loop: CASSVARSGGLPSYGYTF. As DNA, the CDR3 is TGTGCCAGCAGCGTAGCCCGCTCCGGGGGGCTGCCCTCTTATGGCTACACCTTC.

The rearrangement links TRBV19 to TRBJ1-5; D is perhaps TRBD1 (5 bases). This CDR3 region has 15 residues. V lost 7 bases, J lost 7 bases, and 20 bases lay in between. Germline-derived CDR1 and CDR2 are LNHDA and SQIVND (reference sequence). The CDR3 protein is CASNQVGGGNQPQHF. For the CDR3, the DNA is TGTGCCAGTAACCAAGTGGGCGGGGGGAACCAGCCCCAGCATTTT.

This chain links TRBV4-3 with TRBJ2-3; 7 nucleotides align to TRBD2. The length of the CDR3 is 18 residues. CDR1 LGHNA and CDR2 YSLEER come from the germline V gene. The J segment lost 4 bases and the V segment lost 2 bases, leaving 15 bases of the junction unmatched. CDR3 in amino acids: CASSQYTIRGSESDTQYF. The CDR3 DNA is TGCGCCAGCAGCCAATATACGATTCGCGGGAGTGAGTCAGATACGCAGTATTTT.